Sequencing of this T cell receptor (beta chain) was carried out in a study of shared clonotypes between healthy human individuals. Study outcomes and limitations: Naive CD4 clonotypes overlapped across a few donors at approximately 5.3%.

Each cell subset's genomic DNA was divided evenly among several immunoSEQ plates. Sequencing used immunoSEQ multiplex PCR; TCRdb keeps in-frame clones, though not all of them. The sample holds approximately 1,000,000 clones, around 78% seen once. Germline V gene sequence: CDR1 SGHDT, CDR2 YYEEEE. Trimming removed 2 bases at V and 4 bases at J, with 7 bases between. CDR3 length: 13 amino acids. As regards this clone: Antigen: not known.

From CD4+ cells came CD45RA+ naive and CD45RA-negative memory subsets. The sample taken for sequencing was memory CD4+ T cells from PBMCs. Subset meaning: CD45RA-negative fraction. The sequence was collected from a young man in good health. Some clones in this sample may be carry-over from other donors' samples. The J gene is TRBJ2-1, the V gene TRBV5-6; D uncertain. The CDR3 region has the DNA TGTGCCAGCAGCTTTCGTACTTACAATGAGCAGTTCTTC. As protein: CASSFRTYNEQFF.